This T cell receptor beta chain derives from a study of blood T cell repertoires in COVID-19. Overall study: Donors in the United States, Italy and Spain gave samples during acute or convalescent COVID-19.

The CDR3 totals 14 residues. Germline V gene data show CDR1 as SEHNR and CDR2 as FQNEAQ (reference sequence). V was shortened by 7 bases and J by 5 bases, with 17 bases between the two germline ends. This clone was picked up a small number of times. Profiled with immunoSEQ multiplex PCR; TCRdb holds only in-frame clones, not every one. The sample has more than 100,000 clones, roughly nine tenths seen once. The rearrangement links TRBV7-9 to TRBJ1-1; D may be TRBD1 (6 bases). The clonotype comes from a man aged 45-60 years in a cohort sampled during active COVID-19. Sample: peripheral blood. CDR3 in DNA: TGTGCCAGCAACTTGGGGACAACCGGTACTGAAGCTTTCTTT. This translates into CASNLGTTGTEAFF.